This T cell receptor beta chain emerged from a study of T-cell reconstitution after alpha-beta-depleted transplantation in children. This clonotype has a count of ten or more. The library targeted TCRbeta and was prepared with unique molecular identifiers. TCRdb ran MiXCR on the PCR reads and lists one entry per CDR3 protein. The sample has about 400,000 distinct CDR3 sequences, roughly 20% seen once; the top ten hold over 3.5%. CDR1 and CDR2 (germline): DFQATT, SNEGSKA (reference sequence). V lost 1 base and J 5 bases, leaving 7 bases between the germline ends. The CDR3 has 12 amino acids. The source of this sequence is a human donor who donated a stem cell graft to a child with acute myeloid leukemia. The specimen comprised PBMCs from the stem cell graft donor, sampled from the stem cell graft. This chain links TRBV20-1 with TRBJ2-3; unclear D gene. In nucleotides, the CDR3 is TGCAGTGCTAGAGCTTTCCAAGATACGCAGTATTTT. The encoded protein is CSARAFQDTQYF.